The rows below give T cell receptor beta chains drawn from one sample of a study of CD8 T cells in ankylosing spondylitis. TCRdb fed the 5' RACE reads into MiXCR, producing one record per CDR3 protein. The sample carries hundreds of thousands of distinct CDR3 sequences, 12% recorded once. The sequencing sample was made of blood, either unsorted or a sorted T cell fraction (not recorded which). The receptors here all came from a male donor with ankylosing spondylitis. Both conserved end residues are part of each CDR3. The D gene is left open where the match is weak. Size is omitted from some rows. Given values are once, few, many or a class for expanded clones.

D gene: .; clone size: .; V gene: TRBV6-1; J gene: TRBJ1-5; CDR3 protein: CASSEIGGVGYGNQPQHF; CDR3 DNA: TGTGCCAGCAGTGAAATAGGGGGTGTCGGGTATGGCAATCAGCCCCAGCATTTT
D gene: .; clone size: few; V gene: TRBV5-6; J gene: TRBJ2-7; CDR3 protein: CASQRGISYEQYF; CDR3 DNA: TGTGCCAGCCAGAGGGGGATTTCCTACGAGCAGTACTTC
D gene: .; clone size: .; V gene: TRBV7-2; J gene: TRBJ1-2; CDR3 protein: CASSLGQGPYGYTF; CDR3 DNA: TGTGCCAGCAGCTTAGGGCAGGGACCCTATGGCTACACCTTC
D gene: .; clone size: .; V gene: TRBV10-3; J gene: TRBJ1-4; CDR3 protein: CAISEGRGPYEKLFF; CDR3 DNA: TGTGCCATCAGTGAAGGCAGGGGCCCTTATGAAAAACTGTTTTTT
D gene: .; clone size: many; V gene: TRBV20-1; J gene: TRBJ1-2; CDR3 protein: CSARSPGYTF; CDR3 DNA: TGCAGTGCTAGATCCCCCGGCTACACCTTC
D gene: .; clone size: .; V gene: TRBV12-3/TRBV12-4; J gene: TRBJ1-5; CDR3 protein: CASSSQGGGRNQPQHF; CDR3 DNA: TGTGCCAGCAGCTCCCAGGGTGGCGGTCGGAATCAGCCCCAGCATTTT
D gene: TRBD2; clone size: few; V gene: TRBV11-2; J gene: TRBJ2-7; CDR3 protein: CASNKGLAGTYEQYF; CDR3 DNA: TGTGCCAGCAATAAGGGACTAGCGGGGACCTACGAGCAGTACTTC
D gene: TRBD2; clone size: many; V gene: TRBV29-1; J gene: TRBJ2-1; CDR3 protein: CSGTSGGSSSYNEQFF; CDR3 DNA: TGCAGCGGGACTAGCGGGGGGTCAAGCTCCTACAATGAGCAGTTCTTC
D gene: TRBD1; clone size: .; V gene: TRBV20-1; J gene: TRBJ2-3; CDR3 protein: CSATGQRLDTQYF; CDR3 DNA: TGCAGTGCTACGGGACAGCGATTAGATACGCAGTATTTT
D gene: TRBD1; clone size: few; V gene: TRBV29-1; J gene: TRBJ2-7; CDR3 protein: CSVTQTGTGEAEQYF; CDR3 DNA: TGCAGCGTCACCCAAACCGGGACAGGGGAGGCCGAGCAGTACTTC
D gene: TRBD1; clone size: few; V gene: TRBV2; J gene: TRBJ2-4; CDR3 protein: CASSRDRGAIQYF; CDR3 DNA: TGTGCCAGCTCCCGGGACAGGGGAGCCATTCAGTACTTC
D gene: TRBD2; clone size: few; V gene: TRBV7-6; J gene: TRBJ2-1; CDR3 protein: CASSLSLAGSAYNEQFF; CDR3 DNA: TGTGCCAGCAGCTTATCACTAGCGGGATCTGCCTACAATGAGCAGTTCTTC
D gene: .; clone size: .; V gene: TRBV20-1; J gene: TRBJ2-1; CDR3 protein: CSPGGNEQFF; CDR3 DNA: TGCAGTCCAGGGGGGAATGAGCAGTTCTTC
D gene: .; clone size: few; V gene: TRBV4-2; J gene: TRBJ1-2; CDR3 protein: CASSPRRQGANYGYTF; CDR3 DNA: TGTGCCAGCAGCCCCCGACGCCAAGGAGCTAACTATGGCTACACCTTC
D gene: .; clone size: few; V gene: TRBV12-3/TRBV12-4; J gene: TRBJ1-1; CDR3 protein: CASSLESMNTEAFF; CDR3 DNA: TGTGCCAGCAGTTTAGAGAGCATGAACACTGAAGCTTTCTTT
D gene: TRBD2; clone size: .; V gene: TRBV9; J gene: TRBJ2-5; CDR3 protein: CASSVGTRKETQYF; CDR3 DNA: TGTGCCAGCAGCGTCGGGACTAGAAAAGAGACCCAGTACTTC
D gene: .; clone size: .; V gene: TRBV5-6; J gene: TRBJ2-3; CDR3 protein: CASSSEKLARVGDTQYF; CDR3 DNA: TGTGCCAGCAGCTCTGAGAAGCTAGCCCGGGTGGGAGATACGCAGTATTTT
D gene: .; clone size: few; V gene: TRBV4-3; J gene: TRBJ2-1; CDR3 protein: CASSQDYTTNEQFF; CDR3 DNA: TGCGCCAGCAGCCAAGACTATACTACGAATGAGCAGTTCTTC
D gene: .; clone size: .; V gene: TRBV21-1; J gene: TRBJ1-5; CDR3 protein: CATRGVAWGNQPQHF; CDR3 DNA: .
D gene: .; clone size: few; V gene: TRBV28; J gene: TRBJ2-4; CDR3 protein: CASSLNRVLVKNIQYF; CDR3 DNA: TGTGCCAGCAGCCTAAACAGGGTCTTGGTCAAAAACATTCAGTACTTC
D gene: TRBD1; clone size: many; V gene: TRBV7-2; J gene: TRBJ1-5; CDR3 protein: CASSPGGRNQPQHF; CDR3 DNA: TGTGCCAGCAGCCCAGGGGGTCGCAATCAGCCCCAGCATTTT
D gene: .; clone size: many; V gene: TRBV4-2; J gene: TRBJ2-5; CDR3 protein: CASSPAEEVETQYF; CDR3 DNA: TGTGCCAGCAGCCCCGCTGAAGAGGTAGAGACCCAGTACTTC
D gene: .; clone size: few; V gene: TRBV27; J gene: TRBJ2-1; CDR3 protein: CASSPWAGMVEQFF; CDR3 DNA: TGTGCCAGCAGCCCCTGGGCGGGGATGGTTGAGCAGTTCTTC
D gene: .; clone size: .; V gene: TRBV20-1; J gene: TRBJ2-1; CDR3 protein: CSAREEDTTNEQFF; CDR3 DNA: TGCAGTGCTAGAGAGGAGGATACCACCAATGAGCAGTTCTTC
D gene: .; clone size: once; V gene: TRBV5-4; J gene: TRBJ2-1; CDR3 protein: CASSAPRGEQFF; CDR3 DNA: TGTGCCAGCAGCGCCCCTCGGGGGGAGCAGTTCTTC
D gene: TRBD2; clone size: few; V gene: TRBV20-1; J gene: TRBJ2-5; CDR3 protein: CSAEASGSGQETQYF; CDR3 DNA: TGCAGTGCCGAGGCTAGCGGGAGTGGGCAAGAGACCCAGTACTTC
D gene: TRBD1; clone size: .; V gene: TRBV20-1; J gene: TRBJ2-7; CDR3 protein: CSALRDRAPYEQYF; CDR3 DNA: TGCAGTGCCCTGCGGGACAGGGCCCCCTACGAGCAGTACTTC
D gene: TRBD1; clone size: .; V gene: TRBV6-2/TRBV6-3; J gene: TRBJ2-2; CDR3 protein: CASSSPDRADTGELFF; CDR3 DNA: TGTGCCAGCAGTTCCCCGGACAGGGCGGACACCGGGGAGCTGTTTTTT
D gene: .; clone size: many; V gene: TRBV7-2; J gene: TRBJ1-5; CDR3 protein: CASSLEMNQPQHF; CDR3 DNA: TGTGCCAGCAGCTTAGAGATGAATCAGCCCCAGCATTTT
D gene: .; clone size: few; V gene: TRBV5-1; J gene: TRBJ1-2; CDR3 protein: CASSGVRGYGYTF; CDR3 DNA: TGCGCCAGCAGCGGCGTCAGGGGCTATGGCTACACCTTC
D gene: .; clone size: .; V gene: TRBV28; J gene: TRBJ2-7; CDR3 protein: CASSFGTRLGRSYEQYF; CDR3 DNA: TGTGCCAGCAGTTTCGGGACAAGGCTAGGACGCTCCTACGAGCAGTACTTC
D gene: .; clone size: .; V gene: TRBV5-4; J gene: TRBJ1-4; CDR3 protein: CASSRTQGTNEKLFF; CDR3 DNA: TGTGCCAGCAGCCGAACCCAAGGAACTAATGAAAAACTGTTTTTT
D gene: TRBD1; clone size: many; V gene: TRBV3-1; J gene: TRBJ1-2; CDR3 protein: CASSPGTGFYGYTF; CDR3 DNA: TGTGCCAGCAGCCCCGGGACAGGATTCTATGGCTACACCTTC
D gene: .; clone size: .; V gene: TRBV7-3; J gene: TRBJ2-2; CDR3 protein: CASSLMGRTTGELFF; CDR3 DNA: TGTGCCAGCAGCTTAATGGGTCGTACCACCGGGGAGCTGTTTTTT
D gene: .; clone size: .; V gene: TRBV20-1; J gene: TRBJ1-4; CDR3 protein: CSARPGGVGNEKLFF; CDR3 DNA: TGCAGTGCTAGGCCCGGCGGGGTGGGTAATGAAAAACTGTTTTTT
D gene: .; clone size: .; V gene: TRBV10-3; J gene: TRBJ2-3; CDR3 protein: CAISSGLGDTQYF; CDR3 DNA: TGTGCCATCAGCTCGGGACTTGGAGATACGCAGTATTTT
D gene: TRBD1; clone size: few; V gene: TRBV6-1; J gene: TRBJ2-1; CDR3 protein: CASSGLDRGSSNEQFF; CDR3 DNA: TGTGCCAGCAGTGGCCTCGACAGGGGATCATCCAATGAGCAGTTCTTC
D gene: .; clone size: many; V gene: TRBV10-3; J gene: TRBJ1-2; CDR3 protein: CAISEPGRGTTSGYTF; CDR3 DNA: TGTGCCATCAGTGAACCCGGACGGGGAACGACTAGTGGCTACACCTTC
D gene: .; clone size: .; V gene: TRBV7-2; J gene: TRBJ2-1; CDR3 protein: CASSSSPAHNEQFF; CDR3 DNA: TGTGCCAGCAGTTCAAGTCCCGCCCACAATGAGCAGTTCTTC
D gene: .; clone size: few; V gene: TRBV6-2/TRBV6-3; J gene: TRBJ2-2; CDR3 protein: CASQTQGTTNTGELFF; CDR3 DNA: TGTGCCAGCCAAACTCAGGGGACTACTAACACCGGGGAGCTGTTTTTT
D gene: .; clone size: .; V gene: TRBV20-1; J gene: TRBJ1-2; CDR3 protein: CSASGYGYTF; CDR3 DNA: TGCAGTGCTAGCGGATATGGCTACACCTTC
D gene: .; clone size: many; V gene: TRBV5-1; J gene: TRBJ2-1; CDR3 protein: CASSLVTVSYNEQFF; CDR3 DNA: TGCGCCAGCAGCTTGGTAACTGTCTCCTACAATGAGCAGTTCTTC
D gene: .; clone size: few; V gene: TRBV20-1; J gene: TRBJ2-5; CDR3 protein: CSARDSLEGETQYF; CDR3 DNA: TGCAGTGCTAGAGATTCACTAGAGGGAGAGACCCAGTACTTC
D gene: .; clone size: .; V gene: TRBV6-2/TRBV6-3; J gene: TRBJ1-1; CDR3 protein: CASSYETRYAFF; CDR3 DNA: TGTGCCAGCAGTTACGAGACGCGCTACGCTTTCTTT
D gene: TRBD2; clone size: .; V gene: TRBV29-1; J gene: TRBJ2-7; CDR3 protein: CSVAEAGGHSYEQYF; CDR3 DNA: TGCAGCGTTGCCGAAGCGGGAGGGCACTCCTACGAGCAGTACTTC
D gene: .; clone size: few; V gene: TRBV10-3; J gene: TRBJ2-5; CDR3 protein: CAISGSVQGLQETQYF; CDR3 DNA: TGTGCCATCAGTGGGTCGGTCCAGGGATTGCAAGAGACCCAGTACTTC
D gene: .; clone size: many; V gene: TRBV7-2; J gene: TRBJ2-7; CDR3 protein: CASSLRKGTYEQYF; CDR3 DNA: TGTGCCAGCAGCTTACGGAAGGGCACCTACGAGCAGTACTTC
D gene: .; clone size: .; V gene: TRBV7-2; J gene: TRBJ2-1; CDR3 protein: CASSLVIAAKQFF; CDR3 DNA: TGTGCCAGCAGCTTAGTCATAGCGGCTAAGCAGTTCTTC
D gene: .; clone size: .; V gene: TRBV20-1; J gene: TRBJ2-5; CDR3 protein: CSARGGAVETQYF; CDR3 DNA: TGCAGTGCTAGAGGCGGGGCCGTAGAGACCCAGTACTTC
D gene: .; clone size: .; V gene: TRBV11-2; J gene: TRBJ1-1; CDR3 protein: CASSSFVWDTEAFF; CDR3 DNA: TGTGCCAGCAGTTCTTTTGTCTGGGACACTGAAGCTTTCTTT